This T cell receptor beta chain was sequenced for a study of monozygotic twins with inflammatory bowel disease. Study-level results: Twins with IBD had fewer clonotypes in common with others than healthy twins, particularly during disease activity. The existence of one strong signal or clonotype linked to IBD lacked support.

Concerning this clonotype itself: Its specificity is unknown.

Through template switching, UMIs that included a 6-nucleotide sample barcode were added. TCRdb reanalyzed the 5' RACE reads and collapses them to one entry per CDR3 protein, without DNA. In all, the sample yields over 130,000 distinct CDR3 sequences. There are 15 residues in the CDR3. Germline V gene sequence: CDR1 DFQATT, CDR2 SNEGSKA (reference sequence). The receptor's source is a human donor with ulcerative colitis or Crohn's disease, or a healthy co-twin of an affected twin (not recorded which). Sequencing used blood. The chain recombines TRBV20-1 with TRBJ2-5; TCRdb reports TRBD2, a call that lacks DNA to check it against. The CDR3 sequence: CSARRDSDSQETQYF.